The 24 T cell receptor beta chains below come from one sample, sequenced in a study of cytomegalovirus exposure and HLA in healthy donors. The PCR employed 60 Vbeta primers together with 13 Jbeta primers. Produced via immunoSEQ multiplex PCR; TCRdb's table is partial and in-frame only. In the table there are 90,000 to 100,000 clones, about 76% of which are singletons. Sequences were obtained from PBMCs. All receptors come from a man aged 35 to 55 in good health and CMV-seropositive.

The V call is TRBV19, the J call TRBJ1-2; a possible D gene is TRBD1 (6 bases). Per the germline V gene, CDR1 is LNHDA and CDR2 is SQIVND (reference sequence). The CDR3 runs 14 residues. Trimming removed 9 bases from V and 4 bases from J, with 18 bases in between. For the CDR3, the DNA is TGTGCCAGCTCGGTGGGGGCCCTAGGCTATGGCTACACCTTC. Translating it yields CASSVGALGYGYTF.

This sequence joins TRBV5-1 and TRBJ2-5; TRBD2 matches at 8 bases. Looked up from germline, CDR1 is SGHRS and CDR2 is YFSETQ. Trimming cost V 3 bases and J 5 bases; bases outside gene matches: 6. The CDR3 has 14 amino acids. The CDR3, as DNA: TGCGCCAGCAGCTCGGGAGGGGCGCAGGAGACCCAGTACTTC. It encodes CASSSGGAQETQYF.

The V gene is TRBV18, the J gene TRBJ1-5, with a possible D match to TRBD1 (5 bases). CDR1 is KGHSH, CDR2 LQKENI, per germline. The CDR3 loop spans 13 amino acids. The germline V and J ends were trimmed by 2 bases and 15 bases, with 17 bases remaining between them. The CDR3 loop is CASSPTIGHPLHF. Written as DNA, the CDR3 is TGTGCCAGCTCACCAACAATCGGACACCCCTTGCATTTT.

This chain links TRBV25-1 with TRBJ2-2; D perhaps matches TRBD1 (6 bases). The germline V and J ends were trimmed by 5 bases and 4 bases, with 11 bases remaining between them. CDR3 length: 14 residues. Germline CDR1 reads MGHDK; CDR2 reads SYGVNS. As DNA, the CDR3 is TGTGCCAGCAGTCCCCGGACAGCCACCGGGGAGCTGTTTTTT. Protein product: CASSPRTATGELFF.

This clone was recorded once. The rearrangement joins TRBV5-1 to TRBJ2-5; 7 bases match TRBD2. The V gene's germline CDR1 is SGHRS and CDR2 YFSETQ. Unmatched junction bases numbered 5, after V lost 4 bases and J lost 2 bases. CDR3 length: 14 amino acids. For the CDR3, the DNA is TGCGCCAGCAGCGGAGCGGGAACACAAGAGACCCAGTACTTC. The encoded protein is CASSGAGTQETQYF.

This chain connects TRBV5-1 to TRBJ2-7; weak D call: TRBD1 (5 bases). The CDR3 runs 16 residues. V was shortened by 0 bases and J by 6 bases, with 19 bases between the two germline ends. CDR1 and CDR2 (germline): SGHRS, YFSETQ. The CDR3 DNA is TGCGCCAGCAGCTTGGCTGGCGGACCCTCCCAGGGCGAGCAGTACTTC. This encodes CASSLAGGPSQGEQYF.

The V gene is TRBV4-2, the J gene TRBJ2-7; tentatively, D is TRBD1 (6 bases). Germline CDR1 reads LGHNA; CDR2 reads YNFKEQ. Trimming removed 0 bases at V and 2 bases at J, with 11 bases between. The CDR3 has 15 amino acids. The CDR3: CASSQDQDSAYEQYF. DNA of the CDR3: TGTGCCAGCAGCCAAGATCAGGACAGTGCCTACGAGCAGTACTTC.

The CDR3 sequence: CASSLALEREQFF. The CDR3 nucleotides read TGTGCCAGCAGCTTGGCCCTGGAGCGGGAGCAGTTCTTC. This chain joins TRBV5-8 and TRBJ2-1; possibly TRBD2 for D (5 bases). The germline CDR1 and CDR2 sequences are SGHTS and YDEGEE. Trimming took 0 bases from V and 10 from J, leaving 11 bases between them. The CDR3 consists of 13 residues.

Points on this clone: Germline is not matched at one junction end, which may reflect a read error. This sequence joins TRBV7-9 and TRBJ1-3; D is undetermined. The CDR3 is 13 residues long. In germline, CDR1 is SEHNR, CDR2 FQNEAQ (reference sequence). The CDR3 protein is CSSSLAGGSAIYF. The CDR3 DNA follows: TGTTCCAGCAGCTTAGCCGGCGGGTCAGCCATATATTTT. Based on the CDR3 plus reference TRBV7-9 and TRBJ1-3, the full variable domain is DTGVSQNPRHKITKRGQNVTFRCDPISEHNRLYWYRQTLGQGPEFLTYFQNEAQLEKSRLLSDRFSAERPKGSFSTLEIQRTEQGDSAMYLCSSSLAGGSAIYFGEGSWLTVV.

The table lists this clone with a few counts. The chain uses TRBV6-1 and TRBJ2-7; 9 nucleotides line up with TRBD1. This CDR3 spans 13 amino acids. The germline V gene has CDR1 MNHNS and CDR2 SASEGT. V lost 5 bases to trimming and J lost 4 bases; unmatched junction nucleotides: 3. Here the CDR3 reads CASSQGQGYEQYF. DNA for the CDR3: TGTGCCAGCAGTCAGGGACAGGGTTACGAGCAGTACTTC.

The V gene is TRBV7-8, the J gene TRBJ2-1; 7 bases match TRBD2. The CDR3 is 15 residues long. Germline V gives CDR1 SGHVS, CDR2 FQNEAQ. Losses at the gene ends were 1 base for V and 2 bases for J; bases not matched to a gene: 2. This chain's CDR3 is CASSLDAGAYNEQFF. The CDR3 DNA sequence: TGTGCCAGCAGCTTAGATGCGGGGGCCTACAATGAGCAGTTCTTC.

The rearrangement links TRBV18 to TRBJ1-5, with a weak D call TRBD1 (5 bases). The V gene's germline CDR1 is KGHSH and CDR2 LQKENI. The V end was cut by 2 bases, the J end by 7 bases, with 15 bases between. The CDR3 is 15 residues long. CDR3 in DNA: TGTGCCAGCTCACCATCCGGGACTCCAGGACAGCCCCAGCATTTT. This codes for CASSPSGTPGQPQHF.

J is TRBJ2-7 and V is TRBV29-1, with 10 bases lining up with TRBD1. V dropped 1 base and J dropped 5; count of bases not matched to a gene: 8. Germline loops: CDR1 SQVTM, CDR2 ANQGSEA. There are 15 residues in the CDR3. The CDR3 loop reads CSVEGTGGLRDEQYF. The CDR3 DNA follows: TGCAGCGTTGAAGGGACAGGGGGTCTAAGGGACGAGCAGTACTTC.

The table lists this clone with a count of one. This rearrangement joins TRBV9 to TRBJ2-1; the match to TRBD2 covers 12 bases. Germline V lookup: CDR1 SGDLS, CDR2 YYNGEE. The CDR3 is 14 amino acids. V dropped 5 bases and J dropped 5; count of bases not matched to a gene: 2. The CDR3, as DNA: TGTGCCAGCAGTACTAGCGGGGGGCACAATGAGCAGTTCTTC. Amino acids: CASSTSGGHNEQFF.

CDR3 DNA: TGTGCCAGCAGTTACGACAGGGGAATCACCGGGGAGCTGTTTTTT. It encodes CASSYDRGITGELFF. The rearrangement joins TRBV6-5 to TRBJ2-2, with 8 bases matching TRBD1. The CDR3 extends over 15 amino acids. Germline trimming cut 2 bases from V and 4 bases from J; bases unmatched to any gene: 3. CDR1 and CDR2 (germline): MNHEY, SVGAGI.

The chain uses TRBV7-2 and TRBJ2-2; TRBD1 is a possible D gene (6 bases). Per germline, CDR1 SGHTA and CDR2 FQGNSA. V dropped 1 base and J dropped 5 bases, with 8 bases sitting between them. The CDR3 length is 14 residues. The CDR3 DNA is TGTGCCAGCAGCTTAGGGGGGCGGACCGGGGAGCTGTTTTTT. It encodes CASSLGGRTGELFF.

The genes are TRBV5-6 and TRBJ2-4, with no clear D. There are 16 residues in the CDR3. Looked up from germline, CDR1 is SGHDT and CDR2 is YYEEEE. Trimming removed 3 bases at V and 0 bases at J, with 13 bases between. CDR3 DNA sequence: TGTGCCAGCAGCTCGGTTGAGGAACTAGCCAAAAACATTCAGTACTTC. This translates into CASSSVEELAKNIQYF.

The chain joins TRBV5-1 to TRBJ1-2; perhaps TRBD1 as D (5 bases). This CDR3 contains 14 residues. In germline, CDR1 is SGHRS, CDR2 YFSETQ. V lost 7 bases, J lost 1 base, and 14 bases lay in between. DNA of the CDR3: TGCGCCAGCGGGCAAGGGGTGAATAACTATGGCTACACCTTC. Translated, it gives CASGQGVNNYGYTF.

This clone was found once. The chain links TRBV15 to TRBJ2-5, with 7 bases lining up with TRBD1. Germline CDR1 and CDR2: LNHNV and YYDKDF (reference sequence). With 4 bases clipped from V and 1 base from J, the junction kept 9 bases outside the gene matches. CDR3 length: 16 amino acids. CDR3 DNA sequence: TGTGCCACCAGCACCTACAGGGGCCCTCCCCAAGAGACCCAGTACTTC. Translated, it gives CATSTYRGPPQETQYF.

The V and J genes are TRBV27 and TRBJ2-5; no firm D call. The J call is uncertain, as TRBJ2-7 better fits the DNA end. This CDR3 has 13 residues. The germline V gene encodes CDR1 MNHEY and CDR2 SMNVEV (reference sequence). The CDR3 coding sequence is TGTGCCAGCAGTTTATCGAATCTCTACGAGCAGTACTTC. Amino acid sequence: CASSLSNLYEQYF.

The V call is TRBV5-5, the J call TRBJ2-7; D might be TRBD2 (6 bases). The V end lost 0 bases, the J end lost 4 bases, and 11 bases lay between the germline ends. Germline CDR1 SGHKS, CDR2 YYEKEE (reference sequence). The CDR3 extends over 14 amino acids. In nucleotides, the CDR3 is TGTGCCAGCAGCTTGGCCGGGGGAGGATACGAGCAGTACTTC. It specifies CASSLAGGGYEQYF.

The chain combines TRBV11-2 with TRBJ2-3, with TRBD2 matching over 8 bases. Trimming at V came to 6 bases and at J to 2 bases, leaving 7 bases not matched to a gene. CDR1 and CDR2 from the germline V gene are SGHAT and FQNNGV. The CDR3 has 15 amino acids. The CDR3 DNA sequence: TGTGCCAGCAGGCCCGCGGGGGGTTACACAGATACGCAGTATTTT. It encodes CASRPAGGYTDTQYF.

A few counts support this clone. The genes are TRBV5-1 and TRBJ2-2; perhaps TRBD1 as D (6 bases). The germline gives CDR1 SGHRS, CDR2 YFSETQ. V gave up 3 bases and J gave up 3 bases, with 12 bases separating them. CDR3 length: 15 residues. CDR3 coding DNA: TGCGCCAGCAGCTCTCAGTGGACAGACACCGGGGAGCTGTTTTTT. Translating it yields CASSSQWTDTGELFF.

As for this clone: Other nucleotide sequences from this sample produce the same CDR3. This chain uses TRBV5-1 with TRBJ1-3; D possibly corresponds to TRBD1 (5 bases). CDR1 is SGHRS, CDR2 YFSETQ, per germline. The CDR3 length is 18 residues. Trimming pared 1 base from V and 1 base from J, leaving 18 bases between. The CDR3 is CASSLFPTGGNSGNTIYF. The CDR3 region has the DNA TGCGCCAGCAGCTTGTTTCCGACGGGGGGAAATTCTGGAAACACCATATATTTT.